Sequencing of this T cell receptor beta chain was carried out in a study of blood T cell repertoires in COVID-19. Across the whole study: Specimens from acute and convalescent COVID-19 originated in the United States, Italy and Spain.

Authors' data handling: Estimation of nucleated cell counts relied on the amplification of reference gene primers. Generated by immunoSEQ multiplex PCR, the TCRdb table keeps only in-frame clones and is missing some. V and J calls and clone size are as listed in that table; D and trimming were resolved from the DNA. This table has roughly 190,000 clones, more than 75% appearing once. Trimming took 5 bases from V and 6 from J; bases not matched to a gene: 6. Germline CDR1 SGHTA, CDR2 FQGTGA. The CDR3 runs to 14 residues. The sequencing sample was made of peripheral blood. This sequence was found in a man between 18 and 35 years old with active or convalescent COVID-19. The rearrangement links TRBV7-3 to TRBJ2-1; 8 nucleotides agree with TRBD1. CDR3 in amino acids: CASSPGQGFNEQFF. In nucleotides, the CDR3 is TGTGCCAGCAGCCCTGGACAGGGATTCAATGAGCAGTTCTTC.